Below are 19 T cell receptor beta chains sequenced from a single sample in a study of T cells in Graves' hyperthyroidism and ophthalmopathy. From RNA transcripts, TCR beta CDR3 regions were amplified. When the TCR CDR3 underwent first-round RT-PCR, the HTBI primer set was used. Each CDR3 protein is one row after TCRdb ran MiXCR on the multiplex PCR reads. The sample shows around 250,000 distinct CDR3 sequences, roughly 22% of them seen only once. Sample: blood. The origin of the receptors is a woman between 40 and 50 years old with Graves' ophthalmopathy.

This clonotype came up a few times. This may arise from a read error, as a much more abundant clone is one base away. The chain links TRBV6-1 to TRBJ2-7; TRBD2 agrees at 15 bases. The germline CDR1 and CDR2 sequences are MNHNS and SASEGT. There are 15 residues in the CDR3. The CDR3 sequence is CAGSGLAGGAYEQYF. CDR3 coding DNA: TGTGCCGGCAGTGGACTAGCGGGAGGGGCGTACGAGCAGTACTTC.

In this sample, this clonotype turned up many times. The V call is TRBV20-1, the J call TRBJ1-1, with 8 bases matching TRBD1. J lost 4 bases, V lost 1 base, and 17 bases had no gene match. CDR1 is DFQATT, CDR2 SNEGSKA, per germline (reference sequence). This CDR3 comprises 18 residues. In nucleotides, the CDR3 is TGCAGTGCTAGAGGGGTCTCGGGGGCACAGGGGGTCGGCACTGAAGCTTTCTTT. Protein product: CSARGVSGAQGVGTEAFF.

This clonotype appeared many times. The V call is TRBV20-1, the J call TRBJ1-5; D is uncertain. The CDR3 extends over 12 amino acids. Trimming took 7 bases from V and 1 from J, leaving 8 bases between them. Germline lookup yields CDR1 DFQATT and CDR2 SNEGSKA (reference sequence). DNA for the CDR3: TGCAGTGGGAGCTCCAGCAATCAGCCCCAGCATTTT. Translating it yields CSGSSSNQPQHF.

This clonotype was detected many times. The genes are TRBV28 and TRBJ2-7; D not certain. The V and J ends lost 3 bases and 0 bases respectively, with 15 bases between them. CDR3 size: 16 residues. Germline-derived CDR1 and CDR2 are MDHEN and SYDVKM. CDR3 sequence: CASSLSPDVSSYEQYF. The CDR3 DNA sequence: TGTGCCAGCAGTTTGAGTCCGGACGTTAGCTCCTACGAGCAGTACTTC.

This clonotype was picked up many times. The chain couples TRBV20-1 to TRBJ1-5, with D uncertain. The V gene lost 0 bases and the J gene lost 0 bases, with 6 bases spanning the gap. Germline values: CDR1 DFQATT, CDR2 SNEGSKA (reference sequence). CDR3 length: 14 residues. CDR3 amino acids: CSAREETSNQPQHF. The CDR3, as DNA: TGCAGTGCTAGAGAAGAAACTAGCAATCAGCCCCAGCATTTT.

This clonotype was counted many times. The chain recombines TRBV24-1 with TRBJ2-7; the match to TRBD2 covers 14 bases. Germline CDR1 KGHDR, CDR2 SFDVKD. CDR3 length: 19 residues. V shed 7 bases and J 2 bases; nucleotides not matched to a gene: 15. CDR3 bases: TGTGCCACCAGGGACATCGGGACAGGGACTAGCGGGGGACCCTACGAGCAGTACTTC. Its protein product is CATRDIGTGTSGGPYEQYF.

This clonotype occurred many times. V usage is TRBV6-5 and J usage is TRBJ2-2; D ambiguous. The CDR3 contains 13 residues. Looked up from germline, CDR1 is MNHEY and CDR2 is SVGAGI. The V end lost 3 bases, the J end lost 3 bases, and 5 bases lay between the germline ends. DNA for the CDR3: TGTGCCAGCAGTTATTCTCACACCGGGGAGCTGTTTTTT. This gives the protein CASSYSHTGELFF.

This clonotype has at least ten counts. The chain links TRBV13 to TRBJ2-2; possibly TRBD1 for D (6 bases). Deletions cut 0 bases from V and 1 base from J, with 12 bases between. CDR1 PRHDT and CDR2 FYEKMQ come from the germline V gene (reference sequence). The CDR3 covers 17 residues. DNA for the CDR3: TGTGCCAGCAGCTTAGGCCTTCTGACAGGGAACACCGGGGAGCTGTTTTTT. It encodes CASSLGLLTGNTGELFF.

This clonotype was counted many times. This rearrangement joins TRBV12-3 or TRBV12-4 to TRBJ2-2; D may be TRBD2 (7 bases). This CDR3 is built from 16 residues. The germline V and J ends were trimmed by 8 bases and 0 bases, with 16 bases remaining between them. CDR3 DNA sequence: TGTGCCAGCTCCAGGGAGGGGGGAACGAACACCGGGGAGCTGTTTTTT. Translated: CASSREGGTNTGELFF.

This clonotype was counted at least ten times. The V and J genes are TRBV9 and TRBJ1-2, with 9 bases identical to TRBD1. V dropped 2 bases and J dropped 7; count of bases not matched to a gene: 6. This CDR3 spans 14 amino acids. Looked up from germline, CDR1 is SGDLS and CDR2 is YYNGEE. For the CDR3, the DNA is TGTGCCAGCAGCGTCCGGGACAGGGCCTTTGGCTACACCTTC. Amino acids: CASSVRDRAFGYTF.

This clonotype was counted ten times or more. The chain is built from TRBV5-1 and TRBJ2-2; the D is unclear. The CDR3 is 13 residues long. V gave up 4 bases and J gave up 3 bases, with 7 bases separating them. CDR1 and CDR2 (germline): SGHRS, YFSETQ. The CDR3 loop is CASSGSYTGELFF. The CDR3 DNA is TGCGCCAGCAGCGGATCATACACCGGGGAGCTGTTTTTT.

This clonotype showed up many times. The V call is TRBV19, the J call TRBJ1-5, with 10 bases identical to TRBD1. Germline V gene sequence: CDR1 LNHDA, CDR2 SQIVND (reference sequence). The CDR3 length is 14 residues. V was clipped by 5 bases and J by 7 bases; unmatched bases: 5. The CDR3: CASSYDRGPQPQHF. The CDR3 DNA sequence: TGTGCCAGTAGTTACGACAGGGGGCCCCAGCCCCAGCATTTT. The variable domain in full, with the rest retrieved from reference TRBV19 and TRBJ1-5, is DGGITQSPKYLFRKEGQNVTLSCEQNLNHDAMYWYRQDPGQGLRLIYYSQIVNDFQKGDIAEGYSVSREKKESFPLTVTSAQKNPTAFYLCASSYDRGPQPQHFGDGTRLSIL.

The genes are TRBV9 and TRBJ1-1; D gene unclear. The CDR3 loop spans 15 amino acids. Between the trimmed V and J ends, which lost 0 bases and 3 bases, there was a span of 12 bases. Germline V gene data show CDR1 as SGDLS and CDR2 as YYNGEE. The CDR3 is CASSVEWTPDTEAFF. CDR3 DNA: TGTGCCAGCAGCGTAGAATGGACCCCGGACACTGAAGCTTTCTTT.

This clonotype was counted many times. The J gene is TRBJ2-5, the V gene TRBV7-2, with D possibly being TRBD1 or TRBD2 (5 bases each). TRBJ2-7 matches the DNA end more closely, so the J call is doubtful. The CDR3 extends over 15 amino acids. Germline CDR1 and CDR2: SGHTA and FQGNSA. DNA of the CDR3: TGTGCCAGCAGCTTAACCCCGGGACGGGTGAACGAGCAGTACTTC. This encodes CASSLTPGRVNEQYF.

This clonotype was observed many times. This chain joins TRBV12-3 or TRBV12-4 and TRBJ2-7, with D perhaps assigned TRBD1 or TRBD2 (6 bases each). This CDR3 is 16 amino acids long. V lost 5 bases and J lost 6, with 23 bases in between. CDR3 region: CASSPQWGATGAEQYF. The CDR3 DNA sequence: TGTGCCAGCAGTCCCCAATGGGGGGCGACGGGAGCCGAGCAGTACTTC.

This clonotype was observed many times. The genes are TRBV9 and TRBJ2-5, with a tentative D call TRBD2 (5 bases). Trimming took off 0 bases at V and 4 bases at J, with 7 bases between the two ends. Germline V gene data show CDR1 as SGDLS and CDR2 as YYNGEE. The CDR3 runs to 13 residues. The CDR3 here is CASSVGEGETQYF. The CDR3 DNA sequence: TGTGCCAGCAGCGTAGGTGAGGGAGAGACCCAGTACTTC.

This clonotype has at least ten counts. The genes are TRBV5-1 and TRBJ1-2; maybe TRBD1 (5 bases). Between the trimmed V and J ends, which lost 4 bases and 4 bases, there was a span of 11 bases. Germline loops: CDR1 SGHRS, CDR2 YFSETQ. CDR3 length: 13 amino acids. CDR3 sequence: CASSQTAGYGYTF. The CDR3 coding sequence is TGCGCCAGCAGCCAGACAGCCGGCTATGGCTACACCTTC.

This clonotype was recorded at least ten times. The rearrangement links TRBV27 to TRBJ1-2, with 8 bases aligning to TRBD1. The V gene end was trimmed by 2 bases and the J gene end by 8 bases; junction bases not matched to a gene: 10. The CDR3 is 15 amino acids. Germline CDR1 is MNHEY and CDR2 is SMNVEV (reference sequence). DNA for the CDR3: TGTGCCAGCAGTTTAGTAGGACAGGGTGGAGTCGGCTACACCTTC. It is translated as CASSLVGQGGVGYTF.

This chain uses TRBV5-1 with TRBJ1-1; D not certain. In germline, CDR1 is SGHRS, CDR2 YFSETQ. There are 16 residues in the CDR3. Between the trimmed V and J ends, which lost 0 bases and 0 bases, there was a span of 12 bases. As DNA, the CDR3 is TGCGCCAGCAGCTTGGAGACGGGCAGCCTGAACACTGAAGCTTTCTTT. Protein sequence: CASSLETGSLNTEAFF. The complete variable domain, with remaining parts taken from reference TRBV5-1 and TRBJ1-1, reads KAGVTQTPRYLIKTRGQQVTLSCSPISGHRSVSWYQQTPGQGLQFLFEYFSETQRNKGNFPGRFSGRQFSNSRSEMNVSTLELGDSALYLCASSLETGSLNTEAFFGQGTRLTVV.